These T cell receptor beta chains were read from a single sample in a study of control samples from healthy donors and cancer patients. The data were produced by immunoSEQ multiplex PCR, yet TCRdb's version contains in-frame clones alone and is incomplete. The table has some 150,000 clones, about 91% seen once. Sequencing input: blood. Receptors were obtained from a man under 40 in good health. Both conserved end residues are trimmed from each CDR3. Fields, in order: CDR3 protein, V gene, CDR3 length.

CDR3: ASSLVRQGNYGYT
V: TRBV5-6
length: 13

CDR3: ASRLTSGGARSYNEQF
V: TRBV5-6
length: 16

CDR3: ASSPGLAGGETQY
V: TRBV9
length: 13

CDR3: ASSWTGGRNTEAF
V: TRBV2
length: 13

CDR3: ASSLGTAIYEQY
V: TRBV27
length: 12

CDR3: ASSPDRNYGYT
V: TRBV18
length: 11

CDR3: ASSFAGYEQY
V: TRBV19
length: 10

CDR3: ASSFLAGGWNEQF
V: TRBV7-2
length: 13

CDR3: ASSLKQYSYEQY
V: TRBV11-1
length: 12

CDR3: ASSRQGSSYEQY
V: TRBV4-1
length: 12

CDR3: ASEVWESYNEQF
V: TRBV6-5
length: 12

CDR3: ASSEFTGTGVSGNTIY
V: TRBV25-1
length: 16

CDR3: SASAGAPKKEQY
V: TRBV20-1
length: 12

CDR3: ATSDALTGFNQPQH
V: TRBV24-1
length: 14

CDR3: ASRTTDRGLYEQY
V: TRBV5-5
length: 13

CDR3: ASSERFRDANYGYT
V: TRBV25-1
length: 14

CDR3: ASSNTGSGYT
V: TRBV27
length: 10

CDR3: ASSPAQGGELF
V: TRBV18
length: 11

CDR3: ACPMDRGSGNTIY
V: TRBV30
length: 13

CDR3: ASSSKDRGYTGELF
V: TRBV5-6
length: 14

CDR3: ASSMWGRGSTEAF
V: TRBV19
length: 13

CDR3: ASSPLAGSYNEQF
V: TRBV7-3
length: 13

CDR3: ASSRFTSGGTYEQY
V: TRBV14
length: 14

CDR3: ASSSTGTANYGYT
V: TRBV5-4
length: 13

CDR3: AWSKSRYRASGTGTDTQY
V: TRBV30
length: 18

CDR3: ASSLTGVSNQPQH
V: TRBV5-1
length: 13

CDR3: ASSILGQGDTEAF
V: TRBV19
length: 13

CDR3: ATTSSSGANVLT
V: TRBV12-5
length: 12

CDR3: ASSPGAGGSYEQY
V: TRBV5-6
length: 13

CDR3: ASSSTDTQY
V: TRBV27
length: 9

CDR3: ATSDSRDYYGYT
V: TRBV24-1
length: 12

CDR3: SVPGQGVYEQY
V: TRBV29-1
length: 11

CDR3: ASREGTSGEETQY
V: TRBV28
length: 13

CDR3: ASSQGLAGPDGELF
V: TRBV4-2
length: 14

CDR3: ASTTGAGAYEAF
V: TRBV28
length: 12

CDR3: ATSGQFTSGELF
V: TRBV19
length: 12

CDR3: ASSLNPGALNTEAF
V: TRBV7-8
length: 14

CDR3: ASSHPRGQGYT
V: TRBV14
length: 11

CDR3: ASRGVRGDTQY
V: TRBV9
length: 11

CDR3: ASTGGTLGYNEQF
V: TRBV9
length: 13

CDR3: ASRPGTEKLSGANVLT
V: TRBV27
length: 16

CDR3: ASSKTRKRYSYLYGYT
V: TRBV21-1
length: 16

CDR3: ASSLGSSYEQY
V: TRBV11-1
length: 11

CDR3: ASSFRARGKGPEAF
V: TRBV5-6
length: 14

CDR3: ASSEHRGLPHTIY
V: TRBV2
length: 13

CDR3: ASSYEITGDRNRDEQY
V: TRBV28
length: 16

CDR3: ASSDSGQGHYEQY
V: TRBV6-4
length: 13

CDR3: ASSYRGEYSPLH
V: TRBV19
length: 12

CDR3: ASSTLWGSTDTQY
V: TRBV19
length: 13

CDR3: ASTASGGAYEQF
V: TRBV27
length: 12

CDR3: ASSRPWGGLTDTQY
V: TRBV28
length: 14

CDR3: ASSSRTGKYQPQH
V: TRBV6-5
length: 13

CDR3: ASSVIRDSNQPQH
V: TRBV19
length: 13

CDR3: ASMYDVAVLRGYT
V: TRBV27
length: 13

CDR3: ASSYDREDTEAF
V: TRBV7-2
length: 12